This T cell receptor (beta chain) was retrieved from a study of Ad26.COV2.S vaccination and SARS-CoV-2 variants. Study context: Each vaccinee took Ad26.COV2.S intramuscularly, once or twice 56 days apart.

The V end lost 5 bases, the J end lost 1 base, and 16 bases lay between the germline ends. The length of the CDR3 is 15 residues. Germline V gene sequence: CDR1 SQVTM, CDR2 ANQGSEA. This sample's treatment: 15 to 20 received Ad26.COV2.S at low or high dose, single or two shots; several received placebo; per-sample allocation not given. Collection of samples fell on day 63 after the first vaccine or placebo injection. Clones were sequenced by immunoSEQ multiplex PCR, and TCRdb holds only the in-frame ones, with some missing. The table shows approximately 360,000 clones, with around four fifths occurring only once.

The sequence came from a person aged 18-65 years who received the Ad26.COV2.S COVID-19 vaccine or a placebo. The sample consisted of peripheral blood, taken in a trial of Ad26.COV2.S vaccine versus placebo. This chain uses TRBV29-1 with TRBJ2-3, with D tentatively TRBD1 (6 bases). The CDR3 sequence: CSVQGLGGGTDTQYF. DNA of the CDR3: TGCAGCGTTCAAGGGCTTGGGGGCGGCACAGATACGCAGTATTTT.